Listed below are T cell receptor beta chains from one sample, sequenced in a study of OX40 agonist ivuxolimab in advanced cancers. Assay: immunoSEQ multiplex PCR; the TCRdb copy retains only in-frame clones and omits some. This sample has some 97,000 clones, with under 95% found just once. The material was CD4+ or CD8+ T cells sorted from blood, obtained in a trial of the OX40 agonist ivuxolimab. All receptors come from an adult with an advanced solid tumor such as melanoma, head and neck, liver or kidney cancer. CDR3s include the opening cysteine and the closing phenylalanine or tryptophan. The D gene is left open where the match is weak. Rows may omit the clone size; those that give it use once, few, many or a size class.

V gene	D gene	J gene	clone size	CDR3 protein	CDR3 DNA
TRBV19	.	TRBJ2-2	.	CASTFRALGGTGELFF	TGTGCCAGTACCTTCCGGGCCTTGGGGGGCACCGGGGAGCTGTTTTTT
TRBV18	.	TRBJ2-1	.	CASSPPHGGAYNEQFF	TGTGCCAGCTCACCACCACACGGGGGCGCATACAATGAGCAGTTCTTC
TRBV11-3	.	TRBJ2-3	.	CASSSSPAADTQYF	TGTGCCAGCAGCTCCTCGCCCGCCGCAGATACGCAGTATTTT
TRBV2	.	TRBJ1-4	.	CASTRDTTTNEKLFF	TGTGCCAGCACCCGGGACACGACAACTAATGAAAAACTGTTTTTT
TRBV21-1	.	TRBJ2-1	.	CASSKAIGTGKETYNEQFF	TGTGCCAGCAGCAAAGCTATAGGGACAGGGAAGGAGACGTACAATGAGCAGTTCTTC
TRBV27	TRBD2	TRBJ2-3	.	CASRRTSGAHVADTQYF	TGTGCCAGCAGGAGGACTAGCGGGGCCCATGTGGCAGATACGCAGTATTTT
TRBV19	.	TRBJ2-1	.	CASSIGRYNEQFF	TGTGCCAGTAGTATAGGCCGCTACAATGAGCAGTTCTTC
TRBV21-1	.	TRBJ2-5	once	CASSTQDLGLRYQETQYF	TGTGCCAGCAGCACCCAAGACCTGGGGCTTAGGTACCAAGAGACCCAGTACTTC
TRBV2	.	TRBJ2-2	.	CASSRASTTGELFF	TGTGCCAGCAGTAGGGCTAGCACCACCGGGGAGCTGTTTTTT
TRBV5-1	.	TRBJ1-2	.	CASSWGLVNYGYTF	TGCGCCAGCAGCTGGGGGCTTGTTAACTATGGCTACACCTTC
TRBV7-2	.	TRBJ2-7	once	CASSLAGGYEQYF	TGTGCCAGCAGCTTAGCCGGGGGCTACGAGCAGTACTTC
TRBV15	.	TRBJ1-6	.	CATMLALGSPLHF	TGTGCCACTATGCTGGCCCTTGGTTCACCCCTCCACTTT
TRBV28	TRBD1	TRBJ1-1	.	CASSFLQGGVTEAFF	TGTGCCAGCAGTTTTTTACAGGGGGGAGTCACTGAAGCTTTCTTT
TRBV2	.	TRBJ2-2	.	CASSALSNTGELFF	TGTGCCAGCAGTGCTCTCAGTAACACCGGGGAGCTGTTTTTT
TRBV7-2	.	TRBJ1-1	.	CASSLEARMNTEAFF	TGTGCCAGCAGCTTAGAAGCTAGAATGAACACTGAAGCTTTCTTT
TRBV7-2	.	TRBJ2-7	.	CASSPGLGGMVEQYF	TGTGCCAGCAGCCCAGGTTTAGGTGGAATGGTCGAGCAGTACTTC
TRBV2	.	TRBJ1-3	.	CASSAQFSGNTIYF	TGTGCCAGCAGTGCACAGTTCTCTGGAAACACCATATATTTT
TRBV28	TRBD1	TRBJ2-7	.	CASSSPGQGSYEQYF	TGTGCCAGCAGTTCCCCGGGACAGGGTTCATACGAGCAGTACTTC
TRBV5-1	.	TRBJ1-5	.	CASSPTGNQPQHF	TGCGCCAGCAGCCCGACAGGCAATCAGCCCCAGCATTTT
TRBV28	.	TRBJ1-5	.	CASSLMGGGDQPQHF	TGTGCCAGCAGTTTAATGGGGGGAGGCGATCAGCCCCAGCATTTT
TRBV6-5	TRBD1	TRBJ1-4	.	CASSYAGGTNEKLFF	TGTGCCAGCAGTTACGCAGGGGGAACTAATGAAAAACTGTTTTTT
TRBV11-1	.	TRBJ2-7	.	CASSFWNSYEQYF	TGTGCCAGCAGCTTTTGGAATTCCTACGAGCAGTACTTC
TRBV19	TRBD1	TRBJ1-5	.	CASRAGGTGNQPQHF	TGTGCCAGTAGGGCAGGGGGGACAGGTAATCAGCCCCAGCATTTT
TRBV7-2	.	TRBJ2-7	.	CASSIVMGAYEQYF	TGTGCCAGCAGCATCGTTATGGGTGCCTACGAGCAGTACTTC
TRBV11-2	.	TRBJ2-6	.	CASSLVGGSSGANVLTF	TGTGCCAGCAGCTTAGTGGGGGGTAGCTCTGGGGCCAACGTCCTGACTTTC
TRBV10-3	TRBD1	TRBJ2-7	few	CAMWDRGHYEQYF	TGTGCCATGTGGGACAGGGGGCACTACGAGCAGTACTTC
TRBV29-1	TRBD1	TRBJ2-5	.	CSVETGSIVETQYF	TGCAGCGTCGAGACAGGGTCGATTGTGGAGACCCAGTACTTC
TRBV7-6	TRBD1	TRBJ1-1	.	CASSSAWDRANTEAFF	TGTGCCAGCAGCTCCGCGTGGGACAGGGCGAACACTGAAGCTTTCTTT
TRBV4-3	.	TRBJ2-5	once	CASSQGLLSTETQYF	TGCGCCAGCAGCCAAGGACTGCTTTCGACCGAGACCCAGTACTTC
TRBV11-3	.	TRBJ1-1	.	CASSSGGRAENTEAFF	TGTGCCAGCAGCTCTGGAGGACGGGCCGAGAACACTGAAGCTTTCTTT
TRBV5-1	.	TRBJ2-6	once	CASSLHLSGANVLTF	TGCGCCAGCAGCTTACACCTCTCTGGGGCCAACGTCCTGACTTTC
TRBV6-1	TRBD2	TRBJ2-7	.	CASSTSGSSYEQYF	TGTGCCAGCAGTACTAGCGGGAGTTCCTACGAGCAGTACTTC
TRBV6-5	TRBD1	TRBJ2-2	.	CASRPGQGNTGELFF	TGTGCCAGCAGACCGGGACAGGGGAACACCGGGGAGCTGTTTTTT
TRBV7-2	.	TRBJ2-7	.	CASSSQGYEQYF	TGTGCCAGCAGCTCCCAGGGATACGAGCAGTACTTC
TRBV7-2	.	TRBJ1-4	.	CASSPTGGELFF	TGTGCCAGCAGCCCCACTGGGGGCGAACTGTTTTTT
TRBV19	TRBD2	TRBJ2-3	.	CASRTSSGKVGTQYF	TGTGCCAGTAGGACCTCTAGCGGGAAAGTAGGTACGCAGTATTTT
TRBV28	.	TRBJ2-1	.	CASSSGTQEFF	TGTGCCAGCAGTTCGGGGACCCAGGAGTTCTTC
TRBV2	.	TRBJ2-2	.	CASKATGRVGELFF	TGTGCCAGCAAGGCTACGGGGCGCGTCGGGGAGCTGTTTTTT
TRBV7-3	TRBD2	TRBJ2-1	once	CASSWPGTSGLRSYNEQFF	TGTGCCAGCAGCTGGCCCGGGACTAGCGGGTTACGCTCCTACAATGAGCAGTTCTTC
TRBV27	.	TRBJ2-5	.	CASSYPDRNQETQYF	TGTGCCAGCAGTTACCCAGACAGAAACCAAGAGACCCAGTACTTC
TRBV6-5	.	TRBJ2-3	.	CASSYGTTDTQYF	TGTGCCAGCAGTTACGGAACCACAGATACGCAGTATTTT
TRBV6-1	.	TRBJ1-2	.	CASSEGRLYGYTF	TGTGCCAGCAGTGAGGGACGGCTCTATGGCTACACCTTC
TRBV18	.	TRBJ2-1	.	CASSPGETTDEQFF	TGTGCCAGCTCACCGGGAGAGACAACGGATGAGCAGTTCTTC
TRBV28	TRBD1	TRBJ2-2	once	CASRRTGSGELFF	TGTGCCAGCAGAAGGACAGGGTCCGGGGAGCTGTTTTTT
TRBV9	TRBD2	TRBJ2-1	once	CASSVASAGTSGKYEQFF	TGTGCCAGCAGCGTAGCCAGTGCGGGTACTAGCGGGAAATATGAGCAGTTCTTC
TRBV7-2	.	TRBJ2-1	once	CASSLVGLGEQFF	TGTGCCAGCAGCTTAGTGGGTTTGGGTGAGCAGTTCTTC
TRBV5-1	.	TRBJ1-1	.	CASTGQPNTEAFF	TGCGCCAGCACCGGACAACCTAACACTGAAGCTTTCTTT
TRBV2	TRBD1	TRBJ1-4	.	CARGQVNEKLFF	TGTGCCAGGGGACAGGTTAATGAAAAACTGTTTTTT
TRBV5-4	TRBD2	TRBJ2-3	.	CASKAERGRGTDTQYF	TGTGCCAGCAAAGCCGAGCGGGGCCGGGGGACAGATACGCAGTATTTT
TRBV19	.	TRBJ1-1	.	CASSSSDSWEAFF	TGTGCCAGTAGTTCTTCAGACTCCTGGGAAGCTTTCTTT
TRBV6-6	.	TRBJ2-5	.	CASSYSGGSDQETQYF	TGTGCCAGCAGTTACTCGGGCGGGTCCGACCAAGAGACCCAGTACTTC
TRBV5-1	.	TRBJ2-1	.	CASSLDGDPYNEQFF	TGCGCCAGCAGCTTGGACGGGGACCCCTACAATGAGCAGTTCTTC
TRBV20-1	.	TRBJ2-3	.	CSSGLTDTQYF	TGCAGTAGCGGTCTCACAGATACGCAGTATTTT
TRBV5-6	.	TRBJ1-6	.	CASSFSSVWSNSPLHF	TGTGCCAGCAGTTTTTCGAGCGTCTGGTCCAATTCACCCCTCCACTTT
TRBV6-5	.	TRBJ2-1	once	CASRSHLATYNEQFF	TGTGCCAGCAGGTCACACCTAGCGACCTACAATGAGCAGTTCTTC
TRBV4-3	TRBD1	TRBJ2-3	.	CASSQADRTDTQYF	TGCGCCAGCAGCCAAGCGGACAGGACAGATACGCAGTATTTT
TRBV28	.	TRBJ1-3	.	CASNQGGGYKGNTIYF	TGTGCCAGCAATCAAGGGGGAGGCTACAAAGGAAACACCATATATTTT
TRBV6-5	TRBD1	TRBJ1-2	.	CASTSGGVYGYTF	TGTGCCAGCACCTCAGGGGGAGTCTATGGCTACACCTTC
TRBV6-6	TRBD2	TRBJ2-1	.	CASSSRTSGRYNEQFF	TGTGCCAGCAGTTCACGGACTAGCGGGAGGTACAATGAGCAGTTCTTC